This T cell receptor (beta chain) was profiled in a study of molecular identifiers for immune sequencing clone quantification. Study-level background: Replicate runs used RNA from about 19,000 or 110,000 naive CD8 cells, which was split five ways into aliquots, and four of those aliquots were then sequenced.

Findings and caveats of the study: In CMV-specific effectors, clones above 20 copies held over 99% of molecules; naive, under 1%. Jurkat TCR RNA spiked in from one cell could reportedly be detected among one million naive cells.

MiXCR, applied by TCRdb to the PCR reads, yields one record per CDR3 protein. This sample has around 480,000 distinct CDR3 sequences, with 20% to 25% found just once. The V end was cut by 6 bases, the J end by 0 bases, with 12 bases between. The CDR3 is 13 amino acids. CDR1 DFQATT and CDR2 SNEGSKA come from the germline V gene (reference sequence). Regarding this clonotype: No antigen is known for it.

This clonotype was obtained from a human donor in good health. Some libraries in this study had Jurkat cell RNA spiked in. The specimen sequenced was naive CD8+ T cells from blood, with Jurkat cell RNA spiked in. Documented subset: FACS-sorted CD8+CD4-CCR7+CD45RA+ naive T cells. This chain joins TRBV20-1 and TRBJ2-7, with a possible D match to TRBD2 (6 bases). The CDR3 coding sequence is TGCAGTGCGGATAGCGGCAGCTCCTACGAGCAGTACTTC. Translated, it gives CSADSGSSYEQYF.